These 23 T cell receptor beta chains originate from one sample sequenced in a study of T-cell memory formation after mild COVID-19. From the 5' RACE reads, TCRdb called clonotypes with MiXCR, one entry per CDR3 protein. The sample holds about 560,000 distinct CDR3 sequences, roughly 17% seen once. Sequencing was done on a sample of PBMCs or a T cell subset sorted from them (not recorded which). Receptor source: an adult woman who had mild COVID-19 (a few samples of this study predate the infection). Cell type and time point are not known.

This clonotype was counted only a few times. The chain employs TRBV7-2 and TRBJ1-2; a weak D match, TRBD1 (5 bases). This CDR3 has 17 amino acids. V was shortened by 0 bases and J by 0 bases, with 14 bases between the two germline ends. The germline CDR1 and CDR2 sequences are SGHTA and FQGNSA. The CDR3 spells CASSLAYAREANYGYTF. For the CDR3, the DNA is TGTGCCAGCAGCTTAGCTTATGCCAGGGAAGCTAACTATGGCTACACCTTC.

The table lists this clonotype with a few counts. The chain employs TRBV29-1 and TRBJ2-5; 13 bases map to TRBD2. There are 14 residues in the CDR3. CDR1 SQVTM and CDR2 ANQGSEA come from the germline V gene. V was clipped by 6 bases and J by 4 bases; unmatched bases: 5. CDR3 bases: TGCAGCGTCGCGGGACTAGCGGGATTAGAGACCCAGTACTTC. This sequence encodes CSVAGLAGLETQYF.

The rearrangement uses TRBV4-1 and TRBJ1-2; D is undetermined. CDR3 length equals 16 residues. V gave up 0 bases and J gave up 2 bases, with 13 bases separating them. The germline V gene has CDR1 MGHRA and CDR2 YSYEKL. In DNA, the CDR3 is TGCGCCAGCAGCCAAGAACCTGTAGGTCGAAACTATGGCTACACCTTC. As protein: CASSQEPVGRNYGYTF.

In this sample, this clonotype turned up a few times. The V gene is TRBV5-4, the J gene TRBJ1-2; TRBD1 is a possible D gene (5 bases). This CDR3 comprises 14 residues. Germline V gene sequence: CDR1 SGHNT, CDR2 YYREEE (reference sequence). V lost 0 bases to trimming and J lost 3 bases, with 9 bases between them. The CDR3 region has the DNA TGTGCCAGCAGCTTGGAAAGGGGACACTATGGCTACACCTTC. Translating gives CASSLERGHYGYTF.

This clonotype occurred a few times. The chain uses TRBV5-1 and TRBJ1-4; D unresolved. Germline lookup yields CDR1 SGHRS and CDR2 YFSETQ. Trimming left V 2 bases short and J 0 bases short, with 11 bases between. This CDR3 has 16 amino acids. This chain's CDR3 is CASSFSPPTTNEKLFF. As DNA, the CDR3 is TGCGCCAGCAGCTTTAGTCCTCCGACAACTAATGAAAAACTGTTTTTT.

In its sample, this clonotype was seen a few times. V is TRBV6-2 or TRBV6-3 and J is TRBJ2-1; TRBD2 aligns across 7 bases. The CDR3 extends over 15 amino acids. CDR1 is MNHEY and CDR2 is SVGEGT in the germline V gene. Trimming took 6 bases from V and 1 from J; bases not matched to a gene: 6. In DNA form, the CDR3 reads TGTGCCAGCAGACGACTAGCCGGATCCTACAATGAGCAGTTCTTC. Amino acids: CASRRLAGSYNEQFF.

This chain uses TRBV20-1 with TRBJ2-7; 12 bases agree with TRBD2. The CDR3 is 13 amino acids. Germline V CDR1 and CDR2: DFQATT, SNEGSKA (reference sequence). Unmatched junction bases numbered 6, after V lost 8 bases and J lost 4 bases. For the CDR3, the DNA is TGCAGTACGACAGGGACTAGCGGGTACGAGCAGTACTTC. Translating it yields CSTTGTSGYEQYF.

This clonotype showed up just a few times. The chain carries TRBV5-1 and TRBJ1-1, with a tentative D call TRBD1 (5 bases). This CDR3 is built from 15 residues. The V gene's germline CDR1 is SGHRS and CDR2 YFSETQ. V dropped 1 base and J dropped 8 bases, with 18 bases sitting between them. The CDR3 DNA reads as TGCGCCAGCAGCTTGACCGCAGGGTCGCCGGGGGAAGCTTTCTTT. Its translation is CASSLTAGSPGEAFF.

This clonotype has only a few counts. The chain has TRBV19 and TRBJ2-7, with 8 bases aligning to TRBD1. The junction had 7 bases not matched to a gene; V was cut back by 4 bases and J by 2 bases. Germline CDR1 LNHDA, CDR2 SQIVND (reference sequence). This CDR3 is built from 15 residues. The CDR3 loop is CASSTLWTGPYEQYF. In nucleotides, the CDR3 is TGTGCCAGTAGTACCCTCTGGACAGGGCCCTACGAGCAGTACTTC.

The chain carries TRBV24-1 and TRBJ2-2; the D is unclear. V lost 3 bases, J lost 6 bases, and 13 bases lay in between. Germline V gene data show CDR1 as KGHDR and CDR2 as SFDVKD. CDR3 size: 15 residues. The CDR3: CATSDTTIKSGELFF. The DNA of the CDR3 is TGTGCCACCAGTGATACCACCATAAAGTCCGGGGAGCTGTTTTTT.

This clonotype was seen repeatedly, ten times or more. The chain couples TRBV6-5 to TRBJ1-1; D is unclear. V was clipped by 4 bases and J by 0 bases, with 9 bases between them. The CDR3 sequence is 14 residues long. The germline CDR1 and CDR2 sequences are MNHEY and SVGAGI. CDR3 in amino acids: CASSSPGLNTEAFF. CDR3 DNA sequence: TGTGCCAGCAGTTCGCCAGGATTGAACACTGAAGCTTTCTTT.

The V and J genes are TRBV7-2 and TRBJ2-1, with 9 bases aligning to TRBD2. Germline V CDR1 and CDR2: SGHTA, FQGNSA. The junction had 0 bases not matched to a gene; V was cut back by 0 bases and J by 0 bases. This CDR3 has 16 amino acids. The CDR3 DNA follows: TGTGCCAGCAGCTTAGCGCGGGGGGGCTCCTACAATGAGCAGTTCTTC. This sequence encodes CASSLARGGSYNEQFF.

This clonotype has a handful of counts. The CDR3 nucleotides are TGTGCCAGCAGCCGGGGGGGTGACACCGGGGAGCTGTTTTTT. The encoded protein is CASSRGGDTGELFF. This sequence joins TRBV5-4 and TRBJ2-2, with 8 nucleotides matching TRBD2. Germline V gene lookup returns CDR1 SGHNT and CDR2 YYREEE (reference sequence). Germline trimming cut 4 bases from V and 3 bases from J; bases unmatched to any gene: 2. The CDR3 loop spans 14 amino acids.

This clonotype occurred a few times. J is TRBJ2-1 and V is TRBV7-9; 12 nucleotides match TRBD2. Germline trimming cut 5 bases from V and 7 bases from J; bases unmatched to any gene: 9. CDR3 length equals 16 residues. Germline V gene data show CDR1 as SEHNR and CDR2 as FQNEAQ (reference sequence). The chain's CDR3 is CASSLKTSGSRNEQFF. The CDR3 region has the DNA TGTGCCAGCAGCCTCAAGACTAGCGGGAGCAGAAATGAGCAGTTCTTC.

This clonotype has a handful of counts. The V gene is TRBV6-5, the J gene TRBJ2-7; TRBD2 matches 8 bases. CDR1 and CDR2 from the germline V gene are MNHEY and SVGAGI. Germline trimming cut 8 bases from V and 0 bases from J; bases unmatched to any gene: 6. The CDR3 is made up of 14 amino acids. The chain's CDR3 is CASRGGSSSYEQYF. As DNA, the CDR3 is TGTGCCAGCCGGGGGGGTTCGAGCTCCTACGAGCAGTACTTC.

This clonotype was detected only once. The chain recombines TRBV20-1 with TRBJ1-1; tentative D call: TRBD1 (6 bases). The germline gives CDR1 DFQATT, CDR2 SNEGSKA (reference sequence). V was pared by 1 base and J by 1 base, with 10 bases between. This CDR3 has 14 amino acids. In DNA form, the CDR3 reads TGCAGTGCTAGAGGCAAGGGGGGGAACACTGAAGCTTTCTTT. Protein sequence: CSARGKGGNTEAFF.

This clonotype has a count of ten or more. The V call is TRBV7-2, the J call TRBJ2-3; D gene unclear. The CDR3 runs 12 residues. V dropped 5 bases and J dropped 2 bases, with 5 bases sitting between them. Looked up from germline, CDR1 is SGHTA and CDR2 is FQGNSA. The CDR3 protein is CASSPPTDTQYF. In DNA form, the CDR3 reads TGTGCCAGCAGCCCCCCCACAGATACGCAGTATTTT. Looking up the rest from reference TRBV7-2 and TRBJ2-3 gives the full variable domain: GAGVSQSPSNKVTEKGKDVELRCDPISGHTALYWYRQSLGQGLEFLIYFQGNSAPDKSGLPSDRFSAERTGGSVSTLTIQRTQQEDSAVYLCASSPPTDTQYFGPGTRLTVL.

The V and J genes are TRBV7-9 and TRBJ2-7, with TRBD1 identical over 7 bases. The germline V gene has CDR1 SEHNR and CDR2 FQNEAQ (reference sequence). This CDR3 region has 14 residues. Unmatched junction bases numbered 4, after V lost 3 bases and J lost 2 bases. The DNA of the CDR3 is TGTGCCAGCAGCTTCCCGGGACAGACCTACGAGCAGTACTTC. It codes for CASSFPGQTYEQYF.

V usage is TRBV7-9 and J usage is TRBJ2-5; TRBD1 might be the D (6 bases). The germline CDR1 and CDR2 sequences are SEHNR and FQNEAQ (reference sequence). With 0 bases removed from V and 5 bases from J, the gap between germline ends came to 19 bases. The CDR3 is made up of 17 amino acids. The CDR3 region is CASSLAWGHPLKETQYF. CDR3 sequence (DNA): TGTGCCAGCAGCTTAGCGTGGGGACATCCCTTGAAGGAGACCCAGTACTTC.

This clonotype showed up just a few times. V is TRBV10-3 and J is TRBJ1-1; 7 nucleotides align to TRBD1. CDR3 length equals 13 residues. Losses at the gene ends were 5 bases for V and 7 bases for J; bases not matched to a gene: 7. The V gene's germline CDR1 is ENHRY and CDR2 SYGVKD. The CDR3 bases are TGTGCCATCAGTTCCGGGACAGAAGGTGAAGCTTTCTTT. Its protein product is CAISSGTEGEAFF.

The V gene is TRBV4-1, the J gene TRBJ2-2; 8 nucleotides align to TRBD2. The V segment lost 0 bases and the J segment 0 bases; nucleotides outside the gene matches: 3. The CDR3 consists of 17 residues. The germline V gene has CDR1 MGHRA and CDR2 YSYEKL. The DNA of the CDR3 is TGCGCCAGCAGCCAAGATGCGGGGGGCGCGAACACCGGGGAGCTGTTTTTT. This gives the protein CASSQDAGGANTGELFF.

This clonotype has a handful of counts. The rearrangement uses TRBV24-1 and TRBJ2-1; the match to TRBD2 covers 8 bases. This CDR3 is 16 amino acids long. Unmatched junction bases numbered 6, after V lost 3 bases and J lost 3 bases. In germline, CDR1 is KGHDR, CDR2 SFDVKD. DNA for the CDR3: TGTGCCACCAGTGATCGGCGGGAGGATATCTACAATGAGCAGTTCTTC. It codes for CATSDRREDIYNEQFF.

This clonotype was seen a handful of times. The chain combines TRBV27 with TRBJ1-5; a weak D match, TRBD1 (6 bases). Between the trimmed V and J ends, which lost 6 bases and 5 bases, there was a span of 14 bases. Germline CDR1 reads MNHEY; CDR2 reads SMNVEV (reference sequence). This CDR3 is built from 14 residues. The CDR3 region is CASRGTGTYQPQHF. For the CDR3, the DNA is TGTGCCAGCAGAGGGACGGGGACATATCAGCCCCAGCATTTT.